This is a list of T cell receptor beta chains from one sample in a study of T cell clones after liver transplantation. TCRdb's table, derived via immunoSEQ multiplex PCR, lists solely in-frame clones and lacks some. The sample records fewer than 85,000 clones, under 90% being singletons. This sample comprised CD4+ T cells from blood, obtained 12 months after liver transplant. These receptors were obtained from a human patient who received a liver transplant. Some T cells may arise from the graft donor. Both conserved end residues are part of each CDR3. The D gene is left open where the match is weak. Rows give clone size only sometimes, using once, few, many, or a class for an expanded clone.

TRBV15	TRBD1	TRBJ1-2	few	TGTGCCACCAGCAGAAACAGGGGTAACTATGGCTACACCTTC	CATSRNRGNYGYTF
TRBV5-1	TRBD1	TRBJ1-1	NA	TGCGCCAGCAGCAGGGGATACTCCGGGACAGGAGTAACTGAAGCTTTCTTT	CASSRGYSGTGVTEAFF
TRBV7-6	NA	TRBJ2-2	NA	TGTGCCAGCAGCCGGACTTCGAGTGGGGAGCTGTTTTTT	CASSRTSSGELFF
TRBV19	NA	TRBJ1-2	NA	TGTGCCAGTAGTATAGATTTTGGTTCGTGGCAGAACGATGGCTACACCTTC	CASSIDFGSWQNDGYTF
TRBV2	NA	TRBJ2-7	NA	TGTGCCAGCAGTGAAAAGGCGGGATTTTTATCATACGAGCAGTACTTC	CASSEKAGFLSYEQYF
TRBV4-1	TRBD2	TRBJ2-1	NA	TGCGCCAGCAGCCAACCGCCCGGACTAGCGGGAGGTGCCTACAATGAGCAGTTCTTC	CASSQPPGLAGGAYNEQFF
TRBV7-2	TRBD2	TRBJ2-4	NA	TGTGCCAGCAGCCCCCGACTAGCGGGCGGGAGGGACATTCAGTACTTC	CASSPRLAGGRDIQYF
TRBV18	NA	TRBJ1-4	NA	TGTGCCAGCTCACCGCAACACAGGGAAGGCGAAAAACTGTTTTTT	CASSPQHREGEKLFF
TRBV5-1	TRBD1	TRBJ1-3	once	TGCGCCAGCACTGAGGGACAGAGAAACACCATATATTTT	CASTEGQRNTIYF
TRBV10-3	TRBD2	TRBJ2-3	NA	TGTGCCATCAGCGAGGGACTAGCGGTAGCAGATACGCAGTATTTT	CAISEGLAVADTQYF
TRBV18	NA	TRBJ1-4	NA	TGTGCCAGCTCTCACTCCCGGGACAATAGTGAAAAACTGTTTTTT	CASSHSRDNSEKLFF
TRBV6-6	NA	TRBJ1-2	few	TGTGCCAGCAGGGGCGCAGACTCTAATGGCTACACCTTC	CASRGADSNGYTF
TRBV5-1	TRBD2	TRBJ2-1	NA	TGCGCCAGCAGCTCCTTAACTAGCGGGAGTCTCTATGAGCAGTTCTTC	CASSSLTSGSLYEQFF
TRBV10-2	NA	TRBJ2-7	once	TGCGCCAGCGGCGTCGGGAGCCCTCCCTACGAGCAGTACTTC	CASGVGSPPYEQYF
TRBV5-1	NA	TRBJ1-1	NA	TGCGCCAGCAGCCCTCAACCCGAGACAGGCCCGAAAGCTTTCTTT	CASSPQPETGPKAFF
TRBV11-2	NA	TRBJ2-1	once	TGTGCCAGCAGCCCCGGGAGTTTGAGGACCTACAATGAGCAGTTCTTC	CASSPGSLRTYNEQFF
TRBV13	NA	TRBJ1-2	NA	TGTGCCAGCAGCTTAGGCGGTGTAGGGGGGAACTATGGCTACACCTTC	CASSLGGVGGNYGYTF
TRBV30	NA	TRBJ2-6	once	TGTGCCTGGAGGAGAGGCAGGACCCGCTCTGGGGCCAACGTCCTGACTTTC	CAWRRGRTRSGANVLTF
TRBV5-6	NA	TRBJ1-2	NA	TGTGCCAGCAGCTTTTTCAGGGAGGTCGGCTACACCTTC	CASSFFREVGYTF
TRBV19	TRBD2	TRBJ2-3	NA	TGTGCCAGTAGTCCTCGGACTAGCGGGAGGGCCGGTACGCAGTATTTT	CASSPRTSGRAGTQYF
TRBV6-1	NA	TRBJ2-7	NA	TGTGCCAGCAGTGAATTTCATGTGGCAGGCGGCTCGTATGAGCAGTACTTC	CASSEFHVAGGSYEQYF
TRBV5-8	TRBD2	TRBJ2-3	NA	TGTGCCAGCAGCTTCCTAGCGGGAGTCACAGATACGCAGTATTTT	CASSFLAGVTDTQYF
TRBV9	TRBD2	TRBJ2-1	NA	TGTGCCAGCAGCCCCCTGCTAGCGGTGACCTACAATGAGCAGTTCTTC	CASSPLLAVTYNEQFF
TRBV6-6	NA	TRBJ2-7	NA	TGTGCCAGCAGTTACTCGTCTCAATACGAGCAGTACTTC	CASSYSSQYEQYF
TRBV20-1	NA	TRBJ1-1	NA	TGCAGTGCTAATAGGGGCACTGAAGCTTTCTTT	CSANRGTEAFF
TRBV5-1	TRBD1	TRBJ1-2	NA	TGCGCCAGCAGCCCGGGACAGGGGGATATCGGCTACACCTTC	CASSPGQGDIGYTF